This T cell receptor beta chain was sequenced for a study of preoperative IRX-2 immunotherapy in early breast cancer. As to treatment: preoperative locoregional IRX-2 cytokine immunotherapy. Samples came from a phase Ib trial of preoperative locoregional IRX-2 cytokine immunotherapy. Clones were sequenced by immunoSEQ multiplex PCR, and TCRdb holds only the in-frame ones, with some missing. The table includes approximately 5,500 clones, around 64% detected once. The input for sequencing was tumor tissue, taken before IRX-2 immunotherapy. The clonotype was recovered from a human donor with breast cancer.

The CDR3 is CASRINSLGTSGSSEQFF. CDR3 nucleotide sequence: TGTGCCAGTAGAATTAACTCGTTGGGGACTAGCGGGAGTAGTGAGCAGTTCTTC. V and J are TRBV19 and TRBJ2-1, with TRBD2 matching 14 bases. Germline CDR1 LNHDA, CDR2 SQIVND (reference sequence). The CDR3 is made up of 18 amino acids. V dropped 6 bases and J dropped 9; count of bases not matched to a gene: 16.